The 2 T cell receptor beta chains below were found in one sample sequenced in a study of tumor-infiltrating lymphocytes in oesophageal squamous cell carcinoma. TCRdb independently ran MiXCR on the PCR reads; one entry per CDR3 protein. In the table there are about 15,000 distinct CDR3 sequences, approximately 50% of which are singletons. Sequencing was carried out using esophageal tumor tissue. These receptors all stem from a male donor with esophageal squamous cell carcinoma.

In the case of this clonotype: This may arise from a read error, as a much more abundant clone is one base away. J is TRBJ2-7 and V is TRBV6-1; D uncertain. The CDR3 contains 12 residues. The V end lost 6 bases, the J end lost 7 bases, and 13 bases lay between the germline ends. CDR1 and CDR2 (germline): MNHNS, SASEGT. Here the CDR3 reads CASRPPGNEQYF. CDR3 sequence (DNA): TGTGCCAGCAGACCCCCAGGTAATGAGCAGTACTTC.

The V call is TRBV7-6, the J call TRBJ2-1; 13 positions match TRBD2. Trimming cost V 6 bases and J 5 bases; bases outside gene matches: 10. The length of the CDR3 is 17 residues. Germline V gene data show CDR1 as SGHVS and CDR2 as FNYEAQ. The CDR3 region has the DNA TGTGCCAGCAGTCGCAGCGAACTAGCGGGAGGGCACAATGAGCAGTTCTTC. It yields the protein CASSRSELAGGHNEQFF.